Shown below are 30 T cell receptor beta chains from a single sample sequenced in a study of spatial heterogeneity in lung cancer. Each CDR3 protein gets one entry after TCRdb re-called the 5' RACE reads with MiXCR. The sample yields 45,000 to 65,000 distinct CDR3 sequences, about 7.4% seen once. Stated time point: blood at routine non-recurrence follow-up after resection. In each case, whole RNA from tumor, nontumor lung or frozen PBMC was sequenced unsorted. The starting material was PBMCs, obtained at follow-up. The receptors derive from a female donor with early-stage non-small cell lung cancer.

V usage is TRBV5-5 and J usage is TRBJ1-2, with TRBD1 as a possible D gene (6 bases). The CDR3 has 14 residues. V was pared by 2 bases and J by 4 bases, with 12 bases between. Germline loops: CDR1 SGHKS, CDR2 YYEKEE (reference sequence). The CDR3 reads CASSFYRVTYGYTF. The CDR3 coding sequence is TGTGCCAGCAGCTTTTACAGGGTCACCTATGGCTACACCTTC.

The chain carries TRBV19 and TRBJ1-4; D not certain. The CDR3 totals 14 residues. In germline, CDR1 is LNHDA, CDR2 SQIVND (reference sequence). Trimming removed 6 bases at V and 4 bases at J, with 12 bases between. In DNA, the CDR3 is TGTGCCAGTAGAACGCATCGGGGTAATGAAAAACTGTTTTTT. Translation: CASRTHRGNEKLFF.

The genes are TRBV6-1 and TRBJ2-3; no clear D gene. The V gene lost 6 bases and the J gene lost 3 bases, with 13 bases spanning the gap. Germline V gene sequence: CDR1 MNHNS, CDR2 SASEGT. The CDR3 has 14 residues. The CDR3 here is CASSPLRRTDTQYF. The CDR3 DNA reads TGTGCCAGCAGCCCTCTTAGGCGAACAGATACGCAGTATTTT.

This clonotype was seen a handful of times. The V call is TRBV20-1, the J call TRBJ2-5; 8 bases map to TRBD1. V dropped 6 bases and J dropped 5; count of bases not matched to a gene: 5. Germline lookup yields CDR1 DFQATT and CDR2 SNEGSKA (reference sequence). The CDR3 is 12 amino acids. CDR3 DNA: TGCAGTGCACCGTACAGGGGGGAGACCCAGTACTTC. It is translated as CSAPYRGETQYF.

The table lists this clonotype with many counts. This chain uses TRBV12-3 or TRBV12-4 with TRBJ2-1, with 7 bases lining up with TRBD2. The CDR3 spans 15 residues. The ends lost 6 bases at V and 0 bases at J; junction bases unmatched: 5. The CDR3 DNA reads TGTGCCAGCAGCGCCGGGACTAACTCCTACAATGAGCAGTTCTTC. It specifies CASSAGTNSYNEQFF.

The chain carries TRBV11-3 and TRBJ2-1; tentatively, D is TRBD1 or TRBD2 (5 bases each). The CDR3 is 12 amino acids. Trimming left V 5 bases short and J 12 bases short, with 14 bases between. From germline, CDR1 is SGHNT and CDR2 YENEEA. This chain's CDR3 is CASSTGTERQFF. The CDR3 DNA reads TGTGCCAGCAGCACCGGGACCGAAAGGCAGTTCTTC.

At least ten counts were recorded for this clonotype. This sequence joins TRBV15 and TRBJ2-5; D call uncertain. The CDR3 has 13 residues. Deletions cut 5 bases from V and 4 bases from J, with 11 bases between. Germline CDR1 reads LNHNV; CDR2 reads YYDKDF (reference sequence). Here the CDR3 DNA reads TGTGCCACCAGCTCGTGGCACTCAGAGACCCAGTACTTC. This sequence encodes CATSSWHSETQYF. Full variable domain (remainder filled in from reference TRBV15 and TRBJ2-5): DAMVIQNPRYQVTQFGKPVTLSCSQTLNHNVMYWYQQKSSQAPKLLFHYYDKDFNNEADTPDNFQSRRPNTSFCFLDIRSPGLGDTAMYLCATSSWHSETQYFGPGTRLLVL.

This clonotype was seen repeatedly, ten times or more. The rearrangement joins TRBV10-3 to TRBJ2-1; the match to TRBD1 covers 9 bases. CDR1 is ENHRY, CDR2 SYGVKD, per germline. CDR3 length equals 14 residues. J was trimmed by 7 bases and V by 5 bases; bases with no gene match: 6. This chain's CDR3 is CAISPPGQGNEQFF. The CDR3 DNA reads TGTGCCATCAGTCCTCCGGGACAGGGTAATGAGCAGTTCTTC.

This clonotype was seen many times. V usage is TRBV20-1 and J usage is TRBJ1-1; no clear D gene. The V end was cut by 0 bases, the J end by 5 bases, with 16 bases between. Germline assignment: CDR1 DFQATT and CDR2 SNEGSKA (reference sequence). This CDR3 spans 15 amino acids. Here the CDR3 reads CSARDAEVVGTEAFF. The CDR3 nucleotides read TGCAGTGCTAGAGACGCTGAAGTCGTCGGTACTGAAGCTTTCTTT.

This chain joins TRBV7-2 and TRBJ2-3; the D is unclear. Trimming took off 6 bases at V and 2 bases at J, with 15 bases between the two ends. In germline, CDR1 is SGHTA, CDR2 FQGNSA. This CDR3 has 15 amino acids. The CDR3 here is CASRLISSPTDTQYF. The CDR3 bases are TGTGCCAGCAGGCTAATCTCAAGTCCCACAGATACGCAGTATTTT.

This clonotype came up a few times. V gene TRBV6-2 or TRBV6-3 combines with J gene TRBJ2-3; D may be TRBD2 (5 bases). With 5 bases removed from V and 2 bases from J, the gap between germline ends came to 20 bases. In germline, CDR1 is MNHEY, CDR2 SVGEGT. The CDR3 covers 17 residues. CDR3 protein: CASSTGRAAEDTDTQYF. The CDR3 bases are TGTGCCAGCAGTACGGGCCGAGCGGCAGAGGACACAGATACGCAGTATTTT.

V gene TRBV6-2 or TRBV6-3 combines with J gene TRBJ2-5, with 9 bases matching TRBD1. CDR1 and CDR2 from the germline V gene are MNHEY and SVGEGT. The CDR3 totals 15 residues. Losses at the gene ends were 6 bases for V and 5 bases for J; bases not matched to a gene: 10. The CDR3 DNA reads TGTGCCAGCAGCCACCGGGACAGGGCAGGGGAGACCCAGTACTTC. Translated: CASSHRDRAGETQYF.

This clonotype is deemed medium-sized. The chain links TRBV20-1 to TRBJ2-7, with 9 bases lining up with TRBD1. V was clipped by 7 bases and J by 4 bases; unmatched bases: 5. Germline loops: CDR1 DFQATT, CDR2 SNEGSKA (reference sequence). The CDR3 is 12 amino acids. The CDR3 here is CSGQGDVYEQYF. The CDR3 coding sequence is TGCAGTGGACAGGGGGATGTTTACGAGCAGTACTTC.

CDR3 in DNA: TGTGCCAGTAGCTTACTAGCGGGGGGGCCGAAGAATGAGCAGTTCTTC. Translating it yields CASSLLAGGPKNEQFF. The gene calls are TRBV19 and TRBJ2-1, with 13 bases that match TRBD2. The CDR3 has 16 residues. Germline CDR1 reads LNHDA; CDR2 reads SQIVND (reference sequence). J was trimmed by 7 bases and V by 6 bases; bases with no gene match: 9.

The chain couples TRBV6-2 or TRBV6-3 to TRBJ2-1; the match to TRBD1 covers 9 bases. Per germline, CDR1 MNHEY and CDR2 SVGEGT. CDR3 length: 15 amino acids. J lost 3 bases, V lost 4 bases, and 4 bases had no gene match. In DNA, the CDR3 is TGTGCCAGCAGTTCACAGGGGGCTAACTACAATGAGCAGTTCTTC. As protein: CASSSQGANYNEQFF.

In DNA, the CDR3 is TGTGCCAGCTCACCATCTCCGAGCTCCTACAATGAGCAGTTCTTC. It encodes CASSPSPSSYNEQFF. This chain joins TRBV18 and TRBJ2-1, with D uncertain. Germline CDR1 is KGHSH and CDR2 is LQKENI. This CDR3 spans 15 amino acids. Trimming stripped 2 bases from V and 0 bases from J, with 8 bases between.

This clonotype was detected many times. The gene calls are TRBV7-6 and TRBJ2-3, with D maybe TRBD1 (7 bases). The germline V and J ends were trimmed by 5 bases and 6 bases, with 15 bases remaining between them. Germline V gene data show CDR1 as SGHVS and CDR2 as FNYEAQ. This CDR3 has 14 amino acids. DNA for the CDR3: TGTGCCAGCAGCACCTTGGAGGGGGCGGATACGCAGTATTTT. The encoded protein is CASSTLEGADTQYF.

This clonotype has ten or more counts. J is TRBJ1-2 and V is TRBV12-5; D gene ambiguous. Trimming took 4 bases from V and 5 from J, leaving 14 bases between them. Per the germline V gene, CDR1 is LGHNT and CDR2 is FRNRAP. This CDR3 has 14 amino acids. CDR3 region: CASGSLPTTYGYTF. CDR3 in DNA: TGTGCTAGTGGTTCCCTCCCCACAACGTATGGCTACACCTTC.

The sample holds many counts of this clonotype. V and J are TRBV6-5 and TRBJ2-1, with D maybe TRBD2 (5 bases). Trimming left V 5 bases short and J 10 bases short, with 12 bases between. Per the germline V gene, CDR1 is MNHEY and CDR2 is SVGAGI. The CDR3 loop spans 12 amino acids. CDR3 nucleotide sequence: TGTGCCAGCAGTACCGGGGAACCCGAGCAGTTCTTC. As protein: CASSTGEPEQFF.

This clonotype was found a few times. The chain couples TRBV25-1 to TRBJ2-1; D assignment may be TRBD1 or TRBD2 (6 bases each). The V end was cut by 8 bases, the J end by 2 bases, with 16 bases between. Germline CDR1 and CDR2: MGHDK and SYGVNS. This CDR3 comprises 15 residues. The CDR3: CASGEDSGAYNEQFF. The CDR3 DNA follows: TGTGCCAGCGGGGAGGACAGTGGAGCCTACAATGAGCAGTTCTTC. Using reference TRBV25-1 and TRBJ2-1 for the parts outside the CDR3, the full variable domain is EADIYQTPRYLVIGTGKKITLECSQTMGHDKMYWYQQDPGMELHLIHYSYGVNSTEKGDLSSESTVSRIRTEHFPLTLESARPSHTSQYLCASGEDSGAYNEQFFGPGTRLTVL.

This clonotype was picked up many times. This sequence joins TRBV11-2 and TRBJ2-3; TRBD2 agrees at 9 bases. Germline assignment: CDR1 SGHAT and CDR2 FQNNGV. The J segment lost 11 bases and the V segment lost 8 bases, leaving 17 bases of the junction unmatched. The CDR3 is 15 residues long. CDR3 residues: CASRTSASGAIVQYF. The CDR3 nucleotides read TGTGCCAGCCGCACTTCCGCTAGCGGGGCTATTGTGCAGTATTTT.

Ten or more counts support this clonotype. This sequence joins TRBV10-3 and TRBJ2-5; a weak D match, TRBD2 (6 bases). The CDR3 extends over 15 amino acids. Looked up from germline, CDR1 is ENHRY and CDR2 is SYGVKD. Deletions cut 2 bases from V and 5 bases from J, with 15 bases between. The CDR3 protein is CAISEGTLEGETQYF. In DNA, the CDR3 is TGTGCCATCAGTGAGGGGACCCTGGAGGGGGAGACCCAGTACTTC.

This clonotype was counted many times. The CDR3 nucleotides are TGCAGCGTTGAAGATCGCGCGTTTCGAGCTTTCTTT. As protein: CSVEDRAFRAFF. This chain connects TRBV29-1 to TRBJ1-1, with unresolved D. The CDR3 loop spans 12 amino acids. V lost 0 bases and J lost 10, with 12 bases in between. The V gene's germline CDR1 is SQVTM and CDR2 ANQGSEA.

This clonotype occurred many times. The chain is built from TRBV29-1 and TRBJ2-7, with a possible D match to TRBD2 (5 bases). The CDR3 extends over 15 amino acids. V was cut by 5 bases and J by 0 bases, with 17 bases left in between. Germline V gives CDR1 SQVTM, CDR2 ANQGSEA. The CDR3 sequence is CSVTLRRLNSYEQYF. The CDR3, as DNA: TGCAGCGTTACTCTAAGGAGGCTTAACTCCTACGAGCAGTACTTC.

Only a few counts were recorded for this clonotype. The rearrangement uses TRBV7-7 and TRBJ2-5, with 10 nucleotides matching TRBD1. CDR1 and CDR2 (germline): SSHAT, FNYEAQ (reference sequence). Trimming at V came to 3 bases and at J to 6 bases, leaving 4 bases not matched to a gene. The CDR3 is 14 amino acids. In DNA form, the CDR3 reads TGTGCCAGCAGCTTCGGACAGGGGGTAAAGACCCAGTACTTC. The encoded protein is CASSFGQGVKTQYF.

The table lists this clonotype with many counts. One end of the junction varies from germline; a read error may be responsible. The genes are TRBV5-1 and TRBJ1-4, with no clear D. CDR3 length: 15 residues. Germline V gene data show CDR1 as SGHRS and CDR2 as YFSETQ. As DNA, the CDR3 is TGCGCCAGCAGTTTGGGAAACAGCCTATTTGAAAAACTGTTTTTT. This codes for CASSLGNSLFEKLFF.

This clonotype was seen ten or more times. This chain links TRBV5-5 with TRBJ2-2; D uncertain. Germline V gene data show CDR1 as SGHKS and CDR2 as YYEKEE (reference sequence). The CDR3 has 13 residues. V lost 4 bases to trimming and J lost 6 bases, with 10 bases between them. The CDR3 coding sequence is TGTGCCAGCAGCAATGAGCAACCCGGGGAGCTGTTTTTT. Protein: CASSNEQPGELFF. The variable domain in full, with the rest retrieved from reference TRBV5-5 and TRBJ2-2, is DAGVTQSPTHLIKTRGQQVTLRCSPISGHKSVSWYQQVLGQGPQFIFQYYEKEERGRGNFPDRFSARQFPNYSSELNVNALLLGDSALYLCASSNEQPGELFFGEGSRLTVL.

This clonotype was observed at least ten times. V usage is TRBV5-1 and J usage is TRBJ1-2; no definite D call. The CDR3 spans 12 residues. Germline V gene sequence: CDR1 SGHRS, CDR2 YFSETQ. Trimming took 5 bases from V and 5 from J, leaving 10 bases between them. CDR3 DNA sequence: TGCGCCAGCAGGTCGCCGCCATATGGCTACACCTTC. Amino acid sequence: CASRSPPYGYTF.

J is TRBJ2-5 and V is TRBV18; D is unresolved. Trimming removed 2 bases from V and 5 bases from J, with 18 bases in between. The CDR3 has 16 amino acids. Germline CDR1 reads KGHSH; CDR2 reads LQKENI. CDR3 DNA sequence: TGTGCCAGCTCACCATATAAGGGCTTGGCGGAGGAGACCCAGTACTTC. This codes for CASSPYKGLAEETQYF. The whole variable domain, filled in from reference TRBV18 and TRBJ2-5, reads NAGVMQNPRHLVRRRGQEARLRCSPMKGHSHVYWYRQLPEEGLKFMVYLQKENIIDESGMPKERFSAEFPKEGPSILRIQQVVRGDSAAYFCASSPYKGLAEETQYFGPGTRLLVL.

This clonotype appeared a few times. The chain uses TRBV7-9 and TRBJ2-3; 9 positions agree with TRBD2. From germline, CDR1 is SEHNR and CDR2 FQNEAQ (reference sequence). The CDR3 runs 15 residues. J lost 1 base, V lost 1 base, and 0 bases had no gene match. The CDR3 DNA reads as TGTGCCAGCAGCTTAGGACTAGCGGGCACAGATACGCAGTATTTT. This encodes CASSLGLAGTDTQYF.